The rows below give T cell receptor beta chains drawn from one sample of a study of vaccination and CD4 T cells after COVID-19. Their antigens are not known. TCRdb analysed the PCR reads with MiXCR anew, one entry per CDR3 protein. The sample has about 4,600 distinct CDR3 sequences, 50% to 60% seen once; the top ten hold about 40%. Sequences were obtained from CD4+ T cells from blood, cultured in vitro. Source of these receptors: a human donor in good health. CDR3s include the opening cysteine and the closing phenylalanine or tryptophan. The D gene is left open where the match is weak. Size values are once, few and many counts, or a class for expanded clones, and some rows have none.

v_gene,j_gene,d_gene,abundance,CDR3aa,CDR3nt
TRBV19,TRBJ1-2,-,-,CATQLSRGTWGNYGYTF,TGTGCCACCCAGCTCTCGCGGGGGACGTGGGGTAACTATGGCTACACCTTC
TRBV5-4,TRBJ2-2,-,-,CASSLDGTGELFF,TGTGCCAGCAGCTTGGACGGCACCGGGGAGCTGTTTTTT
TRBV7-8,TRBJ1-1,-,few,CASSPRGARNTEAFF,TGTGCCAGCAGCCCCCGAGGGGCAAGGAACACTGAAGCTTTCTTT
TRBV6-1,TRBJ2-2,TRBD2,-,CASSEERLALGGELFF,TGTGCCAGCAGTGAGGAGAGACTAGCTTTGGGCGGGGAGCTGTTTTTT
TRBV7-7,TRBJ2-1,TRBD2,-,CASSPTTPGGGANEQFF,TGTGCCAGCAGCCCTACCACTCCGGGAGGAGGAGCCAATGAGCAGTTCTTC
TRBV5-4,TRBJ1-5,-,-,CASSPGRGGDQPQHF,TGTGCCAGCAGCCCCGGGCGGGGAGGAGATCAGCCCCAGCATTTT
TRBV15,TRBJ1-4,-,once,CATSRDGGFNEKLFF,TGTGCCACCAGCAGAGATGGGGGGTTTAATGAAAAACTGTTTTTT
TRBV27,TRBJ2-1,TRBD2,-,CASSSAGTSGGNNEQFF,TGTGCCAGCAGTTCAGCGGGGACTAGCGGGGGGAACAATGAGCAGTTCTTC
TRBV2,TRBJ2-2,-,-,CASSEENTGELFF,TGTGCCAGCAGTGAGGAGAACACCGGGGAGCTGTTTTTT
TRBV20-1,TRBJ2-3,-,few,CSARETPRGTDTQYF,TGCAGTGCTAGAGAGACGCCTAGGGGCACAGATACGCAGTATTTT